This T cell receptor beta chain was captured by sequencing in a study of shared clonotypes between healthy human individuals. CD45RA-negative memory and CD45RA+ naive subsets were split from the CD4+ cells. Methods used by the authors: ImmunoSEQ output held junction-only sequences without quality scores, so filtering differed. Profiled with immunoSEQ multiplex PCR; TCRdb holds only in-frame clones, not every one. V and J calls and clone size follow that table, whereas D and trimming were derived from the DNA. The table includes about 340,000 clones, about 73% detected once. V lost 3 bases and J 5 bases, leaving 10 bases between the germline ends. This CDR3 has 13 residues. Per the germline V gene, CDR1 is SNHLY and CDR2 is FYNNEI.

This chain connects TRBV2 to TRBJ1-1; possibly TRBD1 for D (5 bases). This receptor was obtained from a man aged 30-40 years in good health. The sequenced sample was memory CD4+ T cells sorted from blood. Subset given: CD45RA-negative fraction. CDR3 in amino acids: CASSDRGGTEAFF. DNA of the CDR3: TGTGCCAGCAGTGACCGCGGGGGGACTGAAGCTTTCTTT.